This TCR beta chain was recovered during a study of shared clonotypes between healthy human individuals. Repertoires were generated with immunoSEQ multiplex PCR, while TCRdb's copy carries only in-frame clones and drops some. Among around 990,000 clones, roughly 80% were seen once, and the ten largest hold roughly 0.83%. Findings and caveats of the study: Having only a few donors restricted how much genetic and exposure-history diversity was captured. Generation probability values for non-shared clonotypes were lower than those for clonotypes shared by all four donors.

In this sample, this clone turned up once. Its target is not known. The same CDR3 also results from other DNA sequences found in this sample. V was cut by 0 bases and J by 0 bases, with 4 bases left in between. The CDR3 has 14 amino acids. CDR1 is SGDLS and CDR2 is YYNGEE in the germline V gene. V gene TRBV9 combines with J gene TRBJ2-1; no definite D call. Sequencing used memory CD4+ T cells from PBMCs. Subset reported: CD45RA-negative fraction. This TCR derives from a man between 18 and 29 years old in good health. Some clones in this sample may be carry-over from other donors' samples. The CDR3 here is CASSVASSYNEQFF. The CDR3 DNA reads as TGTGCCAGCAGCGTAGCCAGCTCCTACAATGAGCAGTTCTTC.